This T cell receptor (beta chain) was observed in a study of control samples from healthy donors and cancer patients. CDR1 and CDR2 (germline): SNHLY, FYNNEI. V was clipped by 6 bases and J by 0 bases, with 11 bases between them. The CDR3 runs 14 residues. This table comes from immunoSEQ multiplex PCR, and its TCRdb copy is limited to in-frame clones, with some not included. The sample has about 150,000 clones, roughly 94% seen once. Sequencing input: blood. The sequence was obtained from a middle-aged man in good health. V gene TRBV2 combines with J gene TRBJ1-1, with D unresolved. The CDR3 DNA follows: TGTGCCAGCAGGTACAGAGGGCTGAACACTGAAGCTTTCTTT. Its translation: CASRYRGLNTEAFF.